This entry lists 8 T cell receptor beta chains sequenced from one sample in a study of cytomegalovirus exposure and HLA in healthy donors. Repertoires were generated with immunoSEQ multiplex PCR, while TCRdb's copy carries only in-frame clones and drops some. The data hold about 69,000 clones, with roughly 95% observed a single time. Source material: PBMCs. The origin of the receptors is a woman younger than 35 in good health and CMV-seropositive.

This chain links TRBV28 with TRBJ2-3; the match to TRBD2 covers 8 bases. V was clipped by 5 bases and J by 4 bases; unmatched bases: 14. This CDR3 has 17 amino acids. The germline gives CDR1 MDHEN, CDR2 SYDVKM. CDR3 residues: CASSLQFPREGSDTQYF. CDR3 coding DNA: TGTGCCAGCAGTCTACAATTTCCACGGGAGGGGTCAGATACGCAGTATTTT.

V usage is TRBV15 and J usage is TRBJ2-3; perhaps TRBD1 as D (5 bases). This CDR3 is built from 13 residues. Trimming stripped 2 bases from V and 9 bases from J, with 12 bases between. Germline values: CDR1 LNHNV, CDR2 YYDKDF (reference sequence). The CDR3 region is CATSRQDRATQYF. The CDR3 DNA follows: TGTGCCACCAGCAGACAAGACAGAGCGACGCAGTATTTT.

The V and J genes are TRBV11-1 and TRBJ2-7, with 7 bases identical to TRBD1. The CDR3 loop spans 13 amino acids. V shed 5 bases and J 2 bases; nucleotides not matched to a gene: 3. Germline V CDR1 and CDR2: SGHAT, FQDESV (reference sequence). The CDR3 region has the DNA TGTGCCAGCAGCCGAGGACAGGCCTACGAGCAGTACTTC. Translated: CASSRGQAYEQYF.

The chain is built from TRBV23-1 and TRBJ2-7; weak D call: TRBD2 (5 bases). TRBV23-1 is identified as an open reading frame with a role that is uncertain. Trimming left V 8 bases short and J 3 bases short, with 20 bases between. This CDR3 is built from 15 residues. The CDR3 DNA reads TGCGCCAGCCGGAGGACCCCCCTGTTGGGCTACGAGCAGTACTTC. It is translated as CASRRTPLLGYEQYF.

CDR3 region: CASRPTSADTQYF. In DNA, the CDR3 is TGTGCCAGCAGGCCGACTAGCGCAGATACGCAGTATTTT. The chain joins TRBV7-9 to TRBJ2-3, with TRBD2 identical over 8 bases. The CDR3 runs 13 residues. Looked up from germline, CDR1 is SEHNR and CDR2 is FQNEAQ (reference sequence). V trimming: 6 bases; J trimming: 4 bases; junction bases outside the gene matches: 3.

The genes are TRBV6-1 and TRBJ2-7; D remains ambiguous. The V gene lost 1 base and the J gene lost 4 bases, with 11 bases spanning the gap. Germline V gene lookup returns CDR1 MNHNS and CDR2 SASEGT. The CDR3 has 14 residues. CDR3 sequence (DNA): TGTGCCAGCAGTGAAGTTCCAGCGATGTACGAGCAGTACTTC. Translation gives CASSEVPAMYEQYF.

The chain uses TRBV19 and TRBJ1-4, with D hard to call. The germline gives CDR1 LNHDA, CDR2 SQIVND (reference sequence). The CDR3 runs to 16 residues. V lost 4 bases to trimming and J lost 7 bases, with 19 bases between them. The CDR3 region is CASSTEGPSGIEKLFF. Here the CDR3 DNA reads TGTGCCAGTAGTACAGAGGGTCCAAGCGGAATTGAAAAACTGTTTTTT.

The chain has TRBV7-9 and TRBJ2-3, with no clear D. The germline V and J ends were trimmed by 0 bases and 0 bases, with 4 bases remaining between them. This CDR3 contains 14 residues. The germline CDR1 and CDR2 sequences are SEHNR and FQNEAQ (reference sequence). The CDR3, as DNA: TGTGCCAGCAGCTTAGCCTCTAGCACAGATACGCAGTATTTT. This codes for CASSLASSTDTQYF.